The source of this TCR beta chain is a study of cytomegalovirus exposure and HLA in healthy donors. Vbeta (60) and Jbeta (13) primers were used in the PCR. Profiling relied on immunoSEQ multiplex PCR, and the TCRdb table lists in-frame clones only, not all of them. Of around 160,000 clones listed, approximately 75% are singletons. This CDR3 is 14 amino acids long. V was pared by 0 bases and J by 2 bases, with 0 bases of the junction left unmatched. Germline V lookup: CDR1 SGHRS, CDR2 YFSETQ. With respect to this clone: Its antigen is as yet unknown. The same CDR3 can be traced to other DNA sequences in this sample.

Points from the study as a whole: In vitro testing confirmed a few CMV-associated chains as specific for CMV antigens. Per published reports, the classifier diagnosed cytomegalovirus status with high specificity and sensitivity.

The TCR originated in a man aged 50-59 years in good health and CMV-seropositive. Material: PBMCs. V and J are TRBV5-1 and TRBJ2-7; TRBD1 agrees at 9 bases. The CDR3 sequence is CASSLGTGAYEQYF. The CDR3 DNA is TGCGCCAGCAGCTTGGGGACAGGGGCCTACGAGCAGTACTTC.